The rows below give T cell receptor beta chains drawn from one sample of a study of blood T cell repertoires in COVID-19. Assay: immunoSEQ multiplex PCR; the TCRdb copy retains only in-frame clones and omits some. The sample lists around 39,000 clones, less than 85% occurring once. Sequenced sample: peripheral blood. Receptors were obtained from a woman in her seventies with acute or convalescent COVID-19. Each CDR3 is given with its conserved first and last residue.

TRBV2 CASSVGEGNQPQHF
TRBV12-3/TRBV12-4 CASGLDNSPLHF
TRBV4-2 CASSQGWGRGLSYEQFF
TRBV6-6 CASIPGQVSYEQYF
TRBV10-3 CATAEQGGDTEAFF
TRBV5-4 CASSLSPSFMTGELFF
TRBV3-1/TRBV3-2 CASSHRQGTVKGTEAFF
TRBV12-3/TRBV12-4 CASSTRGGEQFF
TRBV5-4 CASSHGLAGFQETQYF
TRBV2 CASSGTAGGNEQFF
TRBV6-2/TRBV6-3 CASSYSGLDQETQYF
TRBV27 CASSLYPVGEGYTF
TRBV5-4 CASSLAGAETQYF
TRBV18 CASSRPSGGYSEQFF
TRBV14 CASSHLTGGPYNEQFF
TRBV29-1 CSVGIPGLAGGLPYEQYF
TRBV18 CASSDRDQETQYF
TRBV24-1 CATSDTGTGNNYGYTF
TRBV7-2 CASSSTTGPPYEQYF
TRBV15 CATSRDYRGAENYGYTF
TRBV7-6 CASSLGTYTEAFF
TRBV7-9 CASSRPILFRGPNQPQHF
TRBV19 CASSIDRQQSYGYTF
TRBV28 CASSFGGPYNEQFF
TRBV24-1 CAPEDPPGTEAFF
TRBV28 CASSRGDRGGDTQYF
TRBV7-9 CASSMGLADTGELFF
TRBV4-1 CASSHASAETQYF
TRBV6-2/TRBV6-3 CASSKIGDREDQPQHF
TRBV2 CAPVGGGRDNEQFF
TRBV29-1 CSVEAVGTSGMEGTDTQYF
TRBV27 CASSLGQVNSPLHF
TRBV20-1 CSASRGLASTDTQYF
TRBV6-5 CASTPGQGRQPQHF
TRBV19 CASRYLDYTNTGELFF
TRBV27 CASRLRVTGETQYF
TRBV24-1 CATSDSDREGTEAFF
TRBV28 CASGQAAYEQYF
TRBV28 CASLSSYNSPLHF
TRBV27 CASVRLAGVDEQFF
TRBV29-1 CSAGTVEQFF